This T cell receptor (beta chain) is drawn from a study of radiotherapy plus CTLA-4 blockade in lung cancer (dated by TCRdb to the late 2010s). At the level of the whole study: Among enrolled patients, 15% to 20% had an objective response and 31% reached disease control.

The study evaluated CTLA-4 blockade (ipilimumab) given together with focal radiation therapy in patients who had chemo-refractory metastatic non-small-cell lung cancer. Trimming accounts for 1 base at V and 5 bases at J, while the number of junction bases matched to no gene is 5. There are 15 amino acids in the CDR3, from cysteine to phenylalanine inclusive. Of all the DNA, just the CDR3 is kept, 45 bases in frame from base 1. In the germline V gene, CDR1 corresponds to SGHTA and CDR2 to FQGNSA. The library was made by the immunoSEQ multiplex PCR assay. Held by TCRdb, this immuneACCESS table contains in-frame sequences only and omits some clones. Under half of the omission traces to an unresolved V gene where checked; the cause of the rest is unknown. The sample table records about 45,000 clones; 73% of these occur just once. The ten largest make up 3% to 4.5% of the sample. Turning to this clone: Its antigen is not yet known. Base qualities are missing; no much larger clone stands one base away.

The research as a whole found: After treatment with radiotherapy and ipilimumab, TCR clones that came from tumors expanded in the peripheral blood. Increased serum interferon-beta after radiation, together with early dynamic changes in blood T cell clones, were reported to be the strongest predictors of response.

This TCR was recovered from a human donor with non-small cell lung cancer who had a complete response to radiotherapy plus ipilimumab. The V and J segments used are TRBV7-2 and TRBJ2-1; 7 central bases correspond to TRBD2. The material sequenced was peripheral blood, taken from a patient treated with radiotherapy plus ipilimumab. This receptor carries the CDR3 CASSLGSGAHNEQFF. The sequence in DNA is TGTGCCAGCAGCTTAGGAAGCGGGGCGCACAATGAGCAGTTCTTC.